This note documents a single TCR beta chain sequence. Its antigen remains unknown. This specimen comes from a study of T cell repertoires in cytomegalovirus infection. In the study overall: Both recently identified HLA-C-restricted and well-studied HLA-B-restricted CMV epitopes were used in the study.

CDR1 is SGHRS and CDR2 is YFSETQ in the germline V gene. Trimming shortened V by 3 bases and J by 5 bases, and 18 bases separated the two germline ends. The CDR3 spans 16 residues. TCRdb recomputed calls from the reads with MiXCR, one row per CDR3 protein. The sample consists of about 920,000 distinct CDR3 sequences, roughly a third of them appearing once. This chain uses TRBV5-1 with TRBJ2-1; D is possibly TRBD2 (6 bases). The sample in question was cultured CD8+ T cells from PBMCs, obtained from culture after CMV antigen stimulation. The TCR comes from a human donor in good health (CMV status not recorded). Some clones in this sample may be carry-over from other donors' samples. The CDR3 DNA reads TGCGCCAGCAGCTCCCCTACGGGGCTAGCGCACAATGAGCAGTTCTTC. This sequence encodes CASSSPTGLAHNEQFF.